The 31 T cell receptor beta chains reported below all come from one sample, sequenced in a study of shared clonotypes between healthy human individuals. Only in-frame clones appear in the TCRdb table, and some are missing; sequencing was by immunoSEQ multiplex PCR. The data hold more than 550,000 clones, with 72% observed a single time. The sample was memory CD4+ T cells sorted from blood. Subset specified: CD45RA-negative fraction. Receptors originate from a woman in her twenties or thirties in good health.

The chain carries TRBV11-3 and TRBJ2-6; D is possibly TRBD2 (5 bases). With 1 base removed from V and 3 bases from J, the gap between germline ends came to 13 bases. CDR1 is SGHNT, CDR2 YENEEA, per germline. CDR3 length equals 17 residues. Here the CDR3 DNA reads TGTGCCAGCAGCTTAGGACTATCCCCCCTTGGGGCCAACGTCCTGACTTTC. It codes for CASSLGLSPLGANVLTF.

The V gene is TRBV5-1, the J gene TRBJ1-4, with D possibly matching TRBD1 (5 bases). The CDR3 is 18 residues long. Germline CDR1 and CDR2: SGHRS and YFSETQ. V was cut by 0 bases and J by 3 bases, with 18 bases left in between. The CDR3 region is CASSLVGGVDRPNEKLFF. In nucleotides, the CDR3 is TGCGCCAGCAGCTTGGTTGGAGGTGTCGACAGACCTAATGAAAAACTGTTTTTT. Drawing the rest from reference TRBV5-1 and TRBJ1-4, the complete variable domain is KAGVTQTPRYLIKTRGQQVTLSCSPISGHRSVSWYQQTPGQGLQFLFEYFSETQRNKGNFPGRFSGRQFSNSRSEMNVSTLELGDSALYLCASSLVGGVDRPNEKLFFGSGTQLSVL.

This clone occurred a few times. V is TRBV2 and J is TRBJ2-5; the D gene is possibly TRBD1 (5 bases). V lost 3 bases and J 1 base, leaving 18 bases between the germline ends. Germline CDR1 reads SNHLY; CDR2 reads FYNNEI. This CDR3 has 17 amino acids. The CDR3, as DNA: TGTGCCAGCAGTGACCCCCTTACAGGATTGTTCCAAGAGACCCAGTACTTC. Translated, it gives CASSDPLTGLFQETQYF.

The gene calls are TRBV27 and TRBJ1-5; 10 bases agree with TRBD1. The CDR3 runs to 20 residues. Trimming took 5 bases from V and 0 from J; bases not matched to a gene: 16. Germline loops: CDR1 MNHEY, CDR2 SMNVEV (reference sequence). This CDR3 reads CASSRKPGQGSPYSNQPQHF. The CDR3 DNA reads TGTGCCAGCAGTCGAAAACCGGGACAGGGGTCCCCCTATAGCAATCAGCCCCAGCATTTT.

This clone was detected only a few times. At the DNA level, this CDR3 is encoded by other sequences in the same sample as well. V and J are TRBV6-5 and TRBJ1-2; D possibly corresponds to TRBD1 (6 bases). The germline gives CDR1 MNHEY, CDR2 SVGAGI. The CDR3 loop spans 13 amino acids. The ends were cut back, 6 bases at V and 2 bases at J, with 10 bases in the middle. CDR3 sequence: CASRLDRNYGYTF. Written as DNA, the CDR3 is TGTGCCAGCAGACTTGACAGGAACTATGGCTACACCTTC.

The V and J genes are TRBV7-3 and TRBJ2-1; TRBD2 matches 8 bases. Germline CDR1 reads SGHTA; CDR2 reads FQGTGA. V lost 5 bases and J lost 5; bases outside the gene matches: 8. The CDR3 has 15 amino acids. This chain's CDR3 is CASSKRASGHNEQFF. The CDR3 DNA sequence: TGTGCCAGCAGCAAAAGGGCTAGCGGGCACAATGAGCAGTTCTTC.

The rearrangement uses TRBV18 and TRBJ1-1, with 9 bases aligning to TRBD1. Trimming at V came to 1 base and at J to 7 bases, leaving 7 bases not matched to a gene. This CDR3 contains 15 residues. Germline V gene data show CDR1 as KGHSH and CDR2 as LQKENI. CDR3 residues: CASSPQGQGTIEAFF. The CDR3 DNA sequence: TGTGCCAGCTCACCACAGGGACAGGGCACGATTGAAGCTTTCTTT.

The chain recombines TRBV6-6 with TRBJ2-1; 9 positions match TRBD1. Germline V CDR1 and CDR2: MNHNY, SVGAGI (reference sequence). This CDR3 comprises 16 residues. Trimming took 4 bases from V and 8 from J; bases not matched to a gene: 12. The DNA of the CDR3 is TGTGCCAGCAGTTTCCTCGGGACAGGGATTTATGATGAGCAGTTCTTC. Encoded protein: CASSFLGTGIYDEQFF.

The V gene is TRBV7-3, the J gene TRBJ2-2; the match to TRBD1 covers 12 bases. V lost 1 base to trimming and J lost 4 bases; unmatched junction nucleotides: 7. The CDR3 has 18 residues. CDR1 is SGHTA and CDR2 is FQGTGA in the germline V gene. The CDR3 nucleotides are TGTGCCAGCAGCTTAAAGTTGGGGACAGGGGGCTTCACCGGGGAGCTGTTTTTT. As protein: CASSLKLGTGGFTGELFF.

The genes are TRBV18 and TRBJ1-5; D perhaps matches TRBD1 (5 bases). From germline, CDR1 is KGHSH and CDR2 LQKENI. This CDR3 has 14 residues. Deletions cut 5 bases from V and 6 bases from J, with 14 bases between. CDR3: CASSATGTRQPQHF. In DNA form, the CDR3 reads TGTGCCAGCTCAGCAACCGGGACGCGTCAGCCCCAGCATTTT. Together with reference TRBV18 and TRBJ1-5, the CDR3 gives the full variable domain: NAGVMQNPRHLVRRRGQEARLRCSPMKGHSHVYWYRQLPEEGLKFMVYLQKENIIDESGMPKERFSAEFPKEGPSILRIQQVVRGDSAAYFCASSATGTRQPQHFGDGTRLSIL.

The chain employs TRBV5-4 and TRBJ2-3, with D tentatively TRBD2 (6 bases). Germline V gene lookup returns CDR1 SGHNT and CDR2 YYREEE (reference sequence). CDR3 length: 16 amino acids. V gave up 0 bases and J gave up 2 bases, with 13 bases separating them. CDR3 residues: CASSLVLAADTDTQYF. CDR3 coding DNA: TGTGCCAGCAGCTTGGTATTAGCGGCCGACACAGATACGCAGTATTTT.

CDR3 in amino acids: CSGGGSGEQYF. The CDR3 DNA reads as TGCAGCGGAGGGGGCTCGGGCGAGCAGTACTTC. The chain employs TRBV29-1 and TRBJ2-7; 7 positions agree with TRBD1. In germline, CDR1 is SQVTM, CDR2 ANQGSEA. The CDR3 totals 11 residues. V was clipped by 7 bases and J by 6 bases; unmatched bases: 6.

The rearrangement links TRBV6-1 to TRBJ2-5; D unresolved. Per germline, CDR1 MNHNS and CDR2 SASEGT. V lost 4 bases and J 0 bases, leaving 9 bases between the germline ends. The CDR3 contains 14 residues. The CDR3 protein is CASSGSWYQETQYF. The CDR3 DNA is TGTGCCAGCAGTGGGAGCTGGTACCAAGAGACCCAGTACTTC.

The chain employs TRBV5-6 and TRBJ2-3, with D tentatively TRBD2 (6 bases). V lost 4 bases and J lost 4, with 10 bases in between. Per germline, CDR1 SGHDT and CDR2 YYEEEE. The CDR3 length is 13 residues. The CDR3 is CASSPRLADTQYF. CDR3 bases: TGTGCCAGCAGCCCTCGACTAGCAGATACGCAGTATTTT.

In DNA, the CDR3 is TGTGCCAGCAGTGAAGTGAGACAGGGGGCCTACGAGCAGTACTTC. It codes for CASSEVRQGAYEQYF. The chain has TRBV25-1 and TRBJ2-7; 9 positions agree with TRBD1. The V gene's germline CDR1 is MGHDK and CDR2 SYGVNS. V was pared by 2 bases and J by 2 bases, with 4 bases of the junction left unmatched. CDR3 length: 15 amino acids.

CDR3 sequence: CASSIDIPEELFF. DNA of the CDR3: TGTGCCAGTAGTATAGATATTCCCGAGGAGCTGTTTTTT. J is TRBJ2-2 and V is TRBV19, with D unclear. This CDR3 spans 13 amino acids. Trimming removed 0 bases at V and 10 bases at J, with 9 bases between. Germline CDR1 and CDR2: LNHDA and SQIVND (reference sequence).

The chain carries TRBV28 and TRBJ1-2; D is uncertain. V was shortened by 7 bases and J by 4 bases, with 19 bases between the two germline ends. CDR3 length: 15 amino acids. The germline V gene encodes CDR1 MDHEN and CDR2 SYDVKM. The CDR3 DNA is TGTGCCAGCAAGCCCACCGGAAGGCAGTTCTATGGCTACACCTTC. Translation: CASKPTGRQFYGYTF.

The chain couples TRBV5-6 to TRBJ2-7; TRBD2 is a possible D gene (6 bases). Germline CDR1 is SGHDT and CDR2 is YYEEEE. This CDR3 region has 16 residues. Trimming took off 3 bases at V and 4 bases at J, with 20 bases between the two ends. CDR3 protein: CASSSGGYSFFYEQYF. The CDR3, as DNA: TGTGCCAGCAGCTCTGGGGGGTACAGCTTCTTTTACGAGCAGTACTTC.

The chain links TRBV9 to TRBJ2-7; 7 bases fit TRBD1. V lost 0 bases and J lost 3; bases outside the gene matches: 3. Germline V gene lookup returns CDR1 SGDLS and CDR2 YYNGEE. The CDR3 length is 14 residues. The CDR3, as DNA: TGTGCCAGCAGCGTAGTGGGACAGAGCTACGAGCAGTACTTC. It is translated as CASSVVGQSYEQYF.

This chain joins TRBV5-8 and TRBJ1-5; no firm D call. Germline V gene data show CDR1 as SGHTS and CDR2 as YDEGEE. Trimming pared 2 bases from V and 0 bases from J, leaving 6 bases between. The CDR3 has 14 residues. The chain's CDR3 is CASSLQNSNQPQHF. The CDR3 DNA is TGTGCCAGCAGCTTACAGAATAGCAATCAGCCCCAGCATTTT.

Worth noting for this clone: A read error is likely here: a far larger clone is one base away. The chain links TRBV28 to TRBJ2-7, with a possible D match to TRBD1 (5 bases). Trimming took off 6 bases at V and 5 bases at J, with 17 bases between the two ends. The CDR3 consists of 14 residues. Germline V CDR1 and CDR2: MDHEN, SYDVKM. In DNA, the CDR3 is TGTGCCAGCAGGAATAGGGCAGGGCCCCACGAGCAGTACTTC. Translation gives CASRNRAGPHEQYF.

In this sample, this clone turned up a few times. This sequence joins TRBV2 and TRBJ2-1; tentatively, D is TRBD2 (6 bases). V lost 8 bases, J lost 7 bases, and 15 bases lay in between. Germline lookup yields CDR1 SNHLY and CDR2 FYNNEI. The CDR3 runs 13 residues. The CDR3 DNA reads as TGTGCCAGCTTATTACACGGGGGTAATGAGCAGTTCTTC. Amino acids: CASLLHGGNEQFF. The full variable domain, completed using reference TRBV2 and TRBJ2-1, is EPEVTQTPSHQVTQMGQEVILRCVPISNHLYFYWYRQILGQKVEFLVSFYNNEISEKSEIFDDQFSVERPDGSNFTLKIRSTKLEDSAMYFCASLLHGGNEQFFGPGTRLTVL.

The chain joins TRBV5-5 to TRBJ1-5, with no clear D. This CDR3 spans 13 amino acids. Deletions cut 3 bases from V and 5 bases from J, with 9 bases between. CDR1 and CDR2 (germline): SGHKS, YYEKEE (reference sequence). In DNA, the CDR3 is TGTGCCAGCAGCTGGCAGTACGATCAGCCCCAGCATTTT. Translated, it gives CASSWQYDQPQHF. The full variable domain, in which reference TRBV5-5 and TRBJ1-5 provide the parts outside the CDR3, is DAGVTQSPTHLIKTRGQQVTLRCSPISGHKSVSWYQQVLGQGPQFIFQYYEKEERGRGNFPDRFSARQFPNYSSELNVNALLLGDSALYLCASSWQYDQPQHFGDGTRLSIL.

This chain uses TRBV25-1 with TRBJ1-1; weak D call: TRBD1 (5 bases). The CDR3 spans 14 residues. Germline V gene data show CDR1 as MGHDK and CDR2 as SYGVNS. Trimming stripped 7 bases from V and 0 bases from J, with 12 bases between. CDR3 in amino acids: CASTKGTMNTEAFF. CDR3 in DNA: TGTGCCAGCACAAAAGGGACTATGAACACTGAAGCTTTCTTT. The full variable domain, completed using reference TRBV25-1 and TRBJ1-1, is EADIYQTPRYLVIGTGKKITLECSQTMGHDKMYWYQQDPGMELHLIHYSYGVNSTEKGDLSSESTVSRIRTEHFPLTLESARPSHTSQYLCASTKGTMNTEAFFGQGTRLTVV.

DNA of the CDR3: TGTGCCAGCAGCTTAAACACAGGGAGCTCCTACAATGAGCAGTTCTTC. Translation gives CASSLNTGSSYNEQFF. The chain employs TRBV5-8 and TRBJ2-1; weak D call: TRBD1 (6 bases). The CDR3 totals 16 residues. CDR1 is SGHTS, CDR2 YDEGEE, per germline. Trimming stripped 2 bases from V and 0 bases from J, with 12 bases between.

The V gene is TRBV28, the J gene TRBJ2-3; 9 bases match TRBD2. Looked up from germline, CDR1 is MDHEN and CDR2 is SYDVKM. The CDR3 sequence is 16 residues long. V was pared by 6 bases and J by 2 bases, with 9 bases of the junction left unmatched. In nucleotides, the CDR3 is TGTGCCAGCAGACCCCTGCTAGCGGGGATCACAGATACGCAGTATTTT. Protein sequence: CASRPLLAGITDTQYF.

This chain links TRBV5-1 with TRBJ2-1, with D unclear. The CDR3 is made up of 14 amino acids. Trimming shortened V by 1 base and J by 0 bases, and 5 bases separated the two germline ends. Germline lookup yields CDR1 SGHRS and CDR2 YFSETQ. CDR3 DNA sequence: TGCGCCAGCAGCTTGCTTTACTCCTACAATGAGCAGTTCTTC. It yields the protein CASSLLYSYNEQFF.

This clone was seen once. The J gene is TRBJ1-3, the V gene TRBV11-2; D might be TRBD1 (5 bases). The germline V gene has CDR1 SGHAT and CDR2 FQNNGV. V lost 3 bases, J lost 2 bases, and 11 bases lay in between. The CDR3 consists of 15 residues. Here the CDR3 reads CASSLGGLTGNTIYF. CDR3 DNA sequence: TGTGCCAGCAGCTTGGGGGGACTTACTGGAAACACCATATATTTT.

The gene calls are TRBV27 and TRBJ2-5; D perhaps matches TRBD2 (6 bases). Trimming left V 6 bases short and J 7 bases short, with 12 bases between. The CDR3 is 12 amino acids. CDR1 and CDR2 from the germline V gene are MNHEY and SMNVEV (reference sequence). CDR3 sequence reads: CASRRLEGTQYF. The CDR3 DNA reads TGTGCCAGCAGACGACTAGAGGGGACCCAGTACTTC.

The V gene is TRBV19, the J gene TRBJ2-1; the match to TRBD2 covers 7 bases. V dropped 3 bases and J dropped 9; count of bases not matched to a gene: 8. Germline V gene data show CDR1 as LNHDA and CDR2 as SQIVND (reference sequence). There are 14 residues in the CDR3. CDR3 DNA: TGTGCCAGTAGTATTTTTGCGGGAGCCGTTGAGCAGTTCTTC. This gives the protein CASSIFAGAVEQFF.

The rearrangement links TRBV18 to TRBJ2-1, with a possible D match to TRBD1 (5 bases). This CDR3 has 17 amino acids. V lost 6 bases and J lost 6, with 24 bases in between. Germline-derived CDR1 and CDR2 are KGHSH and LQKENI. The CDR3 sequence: CASSLLPPQRGLNEQFF. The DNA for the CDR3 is TGTGCCAGCTCCCTCCTACCCCCACAAAGGGGCCTCAATGAGCAGTTCTTC.